One sample yielded the 8 T cell receptor beta chains listed below, sequenced in a study of early T cells in non-severe SARS-CoV-2 infection. In TCRdb, the 5' RACE reads were re-called with MiXCR into one record per CDR3 protein. The table lists approximately 49,000 distinct CDR3 sequences, 12% of them singletons. The sequencing input was whole blood. Receptors originate from an adult who was a healthcare worker with PCR-confirmed SARS-CoV-2 infection or an uninfected control (not recorded which).

This clonotype turned up a few times. This sequence joins TRBV2 and TRBJ1-5; 8 bases line up with TRBD1. V lost 6 bases, J lost 4 bases, and 8 bases stayed unmatched. Germline assignment: CDR1 SNHLY and CDR2 FYNNEI. This CDR3 comprises 15 residues. As DNA, the CDR3 is TGTGCCAGCAGCGACAGGGGTACCCAGAATCAGCCCCAGCATTTT. Protein sequence: CASSDRGTQNQPQHF.

This clonotype was observed a few times. The chain links TRBV7-2 to TRBJ2-2; D remains ambiguous. CDR1 is SGHTA, CDR2 FQGNSA, per germline. The ends were cut back, 2 bases at V and 4 bases at J, with 14 bases in the middle. The CDR3 is 16 amino acids. The CDR3 DNA follows: TGTGCCAGCAGCTTAAGGGTGGCAGGTTCCACCGGGGAGCTGTTTTTT. Its translation is CASSLRVAGSTGELFF.

This clonotype was observed many times. The gene calls are TRBV7-9 and TRBJ2-7; TRBD2 aligns across 8 bases. The CDR3 spans 16 residues. Germline V gives CDR1 SEHNR, CDR2 FQNEAQ (reference sequence). The junction had 9 bases not matched to a gene; V was cut back by 5 bases and J by 0 bases. CDR3 residues: CASSGGLAGSSYEQYF. The DNA of the CDR3 is TGTGCCAGCAGCGGAGGACTAGCCGGTAGCTCCTACGAGCAGTACTTC.

Many counts were recorded for this clonotype. The chain is built from TRBV25-1 and TRBJ2-7, with D perhaps TRBD1 (6 bases). The V and J ends lost 6 bases and 6 bases respectively, with 18 bases between them. Germline-derived CDR1 and CDR2 are MGHDK and SYGVNS. The CDR3 extends over 14 amino acids. The CDR3 DNA sequence: TGTGCCAGCAGCGTTGGGGACATCGGGTTCGAGCAGTACTTC. Encoded protein: CASSVGDIGFEQYF.

The V call is TRBV11-2, the J call TRBJ2-7; D gene uncertain. The CDR3 extends over 14 amino acids. Trimming stripped 0 bases from V and 2 bases from J, with 8 bases between. Per the germline V gene, CDR1 is SGHAT and CDR2 is FQNNGV. The CDR3 region is CASSLDTGTYEQYF. CDR3 sequence (DNA): TGTGCCAGCAGCTTAGATACCGGTACCTACGAGCAGTACTTC.

This clonotype was detected a few times. The chain has TRBV6-5 and TRBJ2-3; D unclear. V was trimmed by 4 bases and J by 4 bases, leaving 18 bases between them. This CDR3 region has 16 residues. CDR1 and CDR2 from the germline V gene are MNHEY and SVGAGI. The DNA of the CDR3 is TGTGCCAGCAGTTCTCCCTCGCGATCCGGCGCAGATACGCAGTATTTT. This translates into CASSSPSRSGADTQYF.

V usage is TRBV20-1 and J usage is TRBJ2-1; 8 bases fit TRBD2. CDR1 and CDR2 (germline): DFQATT, SNEGSKA (reference sequence). The CDR3 spans 16 residues. V was pared by 0 bases and J by 6 bases, with 10 bases of the junction left unmatched. The CDR3 sequence: CSARDIRSGSLNEQFF. In DNA, the CDR3 is TGCAGTGCTAGAGATATTCGGAGCGGGAGCCTCAATGAGCAGTTCTTC.

With respect to this clonotype: A single base separates this from a much larger clone, so it may be a read error. The genes are TRBV7-2 and TRBJ2-5; D gene uncertain. The CDR3 runs 15 residues. Germline V lookup: CDR1 SGHTA, CDR2 FQGNSA. V was shortened by 4 bases and J by 2 bases, with 14 bases between the two germline ends. The CDR3: CASSSLSPPQETQYF. In DNA, the CDR3 is TGTGCCAGCAGCTCATTATCCCCCCCGCAAGAGACCCAGTACTTC.